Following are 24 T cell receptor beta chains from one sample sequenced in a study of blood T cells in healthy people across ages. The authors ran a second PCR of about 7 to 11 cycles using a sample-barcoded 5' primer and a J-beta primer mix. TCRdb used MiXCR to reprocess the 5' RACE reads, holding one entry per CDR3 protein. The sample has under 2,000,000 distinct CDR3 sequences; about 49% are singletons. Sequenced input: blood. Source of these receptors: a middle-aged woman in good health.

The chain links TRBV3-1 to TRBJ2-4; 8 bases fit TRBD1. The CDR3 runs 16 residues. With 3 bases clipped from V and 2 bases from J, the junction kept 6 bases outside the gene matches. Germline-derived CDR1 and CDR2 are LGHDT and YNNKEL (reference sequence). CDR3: CASSQDRAGTKNIQYF. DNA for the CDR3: TGTGCCAGCAGCCAGGACAGGGCCGGAACCAAAAACATTCAGTACTTC.

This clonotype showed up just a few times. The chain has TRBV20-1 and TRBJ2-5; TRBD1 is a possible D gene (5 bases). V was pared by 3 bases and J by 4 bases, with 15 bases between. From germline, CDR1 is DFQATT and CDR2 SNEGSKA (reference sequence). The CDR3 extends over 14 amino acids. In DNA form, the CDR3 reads TGCAGTGCTAGCACTGACAGTTGGGGAGAGACCCAGTACTTC. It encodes CSASTDSWGETQYF.

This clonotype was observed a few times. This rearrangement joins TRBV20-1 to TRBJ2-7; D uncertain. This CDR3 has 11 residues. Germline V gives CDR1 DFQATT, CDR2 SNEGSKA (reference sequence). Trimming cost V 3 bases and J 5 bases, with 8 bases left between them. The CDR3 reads CSARVEDEQYF. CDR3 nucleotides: TGCAGTGCTAGGGTAGAAGACGAGCAGTACTTC.

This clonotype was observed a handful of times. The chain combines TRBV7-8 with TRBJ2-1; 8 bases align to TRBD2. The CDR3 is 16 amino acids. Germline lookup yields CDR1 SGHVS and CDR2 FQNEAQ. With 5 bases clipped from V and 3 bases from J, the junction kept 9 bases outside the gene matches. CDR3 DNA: TGTGCCAGCAGCCCCTCAGCCGGGGGGGGCTACAATGAGCAGTTCTTC. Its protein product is CASSPSAGGGYNEQFF.

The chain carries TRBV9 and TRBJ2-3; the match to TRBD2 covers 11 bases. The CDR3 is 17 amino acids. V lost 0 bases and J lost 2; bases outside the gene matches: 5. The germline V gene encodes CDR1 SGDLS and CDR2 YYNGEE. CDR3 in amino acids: CASSVARLAGFTDTQYF. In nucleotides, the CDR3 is TGTGCCAGCAGCGTAGCCAGACTAGCGGGGTTCACAGATACGCAGTATTTT. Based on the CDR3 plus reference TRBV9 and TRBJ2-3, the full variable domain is DSGVTQTPKHLITATGQRVTLRCSPRSGDLSVYWYQQSLDQGLQFLIQYYNGEERAKGNILERFSAQQFPDLHSELNLSSLELGDSALYFCASSVARLAGFTDTQYFGPGTRLTVL.

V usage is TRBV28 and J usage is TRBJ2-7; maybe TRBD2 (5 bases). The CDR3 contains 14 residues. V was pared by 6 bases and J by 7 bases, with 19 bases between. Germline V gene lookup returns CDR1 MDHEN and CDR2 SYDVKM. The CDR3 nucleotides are TGTGCCAGCAGCCCCCGGGGTGGAGGTGATGAGCAGTACTTC. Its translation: CASSPRGGGDEQYF.

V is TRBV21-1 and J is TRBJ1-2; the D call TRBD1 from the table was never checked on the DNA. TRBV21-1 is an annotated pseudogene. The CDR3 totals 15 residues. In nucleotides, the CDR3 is TGTGCCAGCAGCAAACGGGCAGGCCTCTCCTATGGCTACACCTTC. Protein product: CASSKRAGLSYGYTF.

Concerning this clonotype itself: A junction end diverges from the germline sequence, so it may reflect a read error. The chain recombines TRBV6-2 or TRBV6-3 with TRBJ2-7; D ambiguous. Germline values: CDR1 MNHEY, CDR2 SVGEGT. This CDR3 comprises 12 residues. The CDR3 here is CASCYSTYEQYF. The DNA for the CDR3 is TGTGCCAGCTGTTACTCGACATACGAGCAGTACTTC.

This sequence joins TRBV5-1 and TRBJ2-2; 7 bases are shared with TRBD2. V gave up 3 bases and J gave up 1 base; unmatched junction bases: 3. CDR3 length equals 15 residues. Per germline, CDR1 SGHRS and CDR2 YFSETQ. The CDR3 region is CASSSGGRNTGELFF. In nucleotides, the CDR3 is TGCGCCAGCAGCTCCGGGGGGAGGAACACCGGGGAGCTGTTTTTT.

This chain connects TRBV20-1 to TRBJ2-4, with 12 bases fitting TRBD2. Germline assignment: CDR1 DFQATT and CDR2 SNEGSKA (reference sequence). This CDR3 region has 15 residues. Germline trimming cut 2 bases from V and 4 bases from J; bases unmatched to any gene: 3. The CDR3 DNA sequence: TGCAGTGCTAGACTGACTAGCGGGGGTAAAAACATTCAGTACTTC. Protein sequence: CSARLTSGGKNIQYF.

This chain's CDR3 is CASRTRGGDQPQHF. For the CDR3, the DNA is TGTGCCAGCAGGACCAGGGGGGGCGACCAGCCCCAGCATTTT. V usage is TRBV6-2 or TRBV6-3 and J usage is TRBJ1-5, with 7 nucleotides matching TRBD1. V was pared by 6 bases and J by 7 bases, with 9 bases of the junction left unmatched. Per the germline V gene, CDR1 is MNHEY and CDR2 is SVGEGT. The CDR3 sequence is 14 residues long.

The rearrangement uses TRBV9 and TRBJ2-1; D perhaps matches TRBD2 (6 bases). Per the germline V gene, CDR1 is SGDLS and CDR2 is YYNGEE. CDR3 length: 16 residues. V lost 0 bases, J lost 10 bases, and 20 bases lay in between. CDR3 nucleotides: TGTGCCAGCAGCGTAGCTACCGATTCACTAGCTGGGGAGCAGTTCTTC. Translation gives CASSVATDSLAGEQFF.

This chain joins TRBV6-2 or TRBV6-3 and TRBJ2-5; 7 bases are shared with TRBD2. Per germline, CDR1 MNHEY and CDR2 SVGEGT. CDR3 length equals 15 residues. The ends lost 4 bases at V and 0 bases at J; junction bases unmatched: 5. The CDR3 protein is CASSSERGYQETQYF. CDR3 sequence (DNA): TGTGCCAGCAGTTCAGAGCGGGGATACCAAGAGACCCAGTACTTC.

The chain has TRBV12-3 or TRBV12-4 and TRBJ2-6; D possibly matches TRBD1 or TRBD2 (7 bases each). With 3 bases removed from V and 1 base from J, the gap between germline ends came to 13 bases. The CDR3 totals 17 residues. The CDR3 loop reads CASSFQGGVSGANVLTF. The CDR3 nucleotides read TGTGCCAGCAGTTTTCAGGGGGGGGTTTCTGGGGCCAACGTCCTGACTTTC.

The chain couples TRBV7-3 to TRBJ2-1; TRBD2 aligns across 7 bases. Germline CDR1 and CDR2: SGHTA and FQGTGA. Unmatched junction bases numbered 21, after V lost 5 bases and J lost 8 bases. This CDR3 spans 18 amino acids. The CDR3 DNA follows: TGTGCCAGCAGCCCAACCGGGGGGAAGCGGGGCTTGGGACATGAGCAGTTCTTC. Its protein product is CASSPTGGKRGLGHEQFF.

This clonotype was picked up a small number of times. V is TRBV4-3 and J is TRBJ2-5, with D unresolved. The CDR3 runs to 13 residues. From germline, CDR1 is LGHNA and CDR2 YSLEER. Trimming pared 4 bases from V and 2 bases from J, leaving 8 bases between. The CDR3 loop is CASSPTDQETQYF. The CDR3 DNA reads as TGCGCCAGCAGCCCGACTGATCAAGAGACCCAGTACTTC.

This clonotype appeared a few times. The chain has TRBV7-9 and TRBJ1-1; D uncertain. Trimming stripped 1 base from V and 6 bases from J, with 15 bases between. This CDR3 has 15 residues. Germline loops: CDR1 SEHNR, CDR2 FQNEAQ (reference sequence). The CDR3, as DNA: TGTGCCAGCAGCTTAGTGACGGGCTACTCCCCTGAAGCTTTCTTT. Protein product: CASSLVTGYSPEAFF. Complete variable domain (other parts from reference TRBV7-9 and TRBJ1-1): DTGVSQNPRHKITKRGQNVTFRCDPISEHNRLYWYRQTLGQGPEFLTYFQNEAQLEKSRLLSDRFSAERPKGSFSTLEIQRTEQGDSAMYLCASSLVTGYSPEAFFGQGTRLTVV.

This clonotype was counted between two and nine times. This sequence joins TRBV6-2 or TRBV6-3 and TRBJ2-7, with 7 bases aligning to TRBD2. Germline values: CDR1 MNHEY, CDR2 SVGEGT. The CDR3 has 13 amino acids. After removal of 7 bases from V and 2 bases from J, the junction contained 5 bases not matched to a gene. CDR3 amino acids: CASTGLETYEQYF. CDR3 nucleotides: TGTGCCAGCACAGGACTAGAAACCTACGAGCAGTACTTC.

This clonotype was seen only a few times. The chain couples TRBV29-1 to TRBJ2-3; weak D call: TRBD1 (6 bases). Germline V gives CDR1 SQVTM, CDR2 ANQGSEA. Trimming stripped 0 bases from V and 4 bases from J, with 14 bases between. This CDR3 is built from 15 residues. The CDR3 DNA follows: TGCAGCGTTGAAGAAGCAGGGGTTGGGGCAGATACGCAGTATTTT. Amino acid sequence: CSVEEAGVGADTQYF.

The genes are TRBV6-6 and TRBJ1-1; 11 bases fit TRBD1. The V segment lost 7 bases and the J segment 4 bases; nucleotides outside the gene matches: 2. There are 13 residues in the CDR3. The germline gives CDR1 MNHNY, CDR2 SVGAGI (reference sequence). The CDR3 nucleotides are TGTGCCAGCACGGGGACAGGGGGCACTGAAGCTTTCTTT. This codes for CASTGTGGTEAFF.

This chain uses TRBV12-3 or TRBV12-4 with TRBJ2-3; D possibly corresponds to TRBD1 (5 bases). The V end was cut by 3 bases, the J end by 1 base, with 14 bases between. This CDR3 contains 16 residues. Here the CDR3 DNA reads TGTGCCAGCAGTTTTGGAAGGGGAAGGGGCACAGATACGCAGTATTTT. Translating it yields CASSFGRGRGTDTQYF.

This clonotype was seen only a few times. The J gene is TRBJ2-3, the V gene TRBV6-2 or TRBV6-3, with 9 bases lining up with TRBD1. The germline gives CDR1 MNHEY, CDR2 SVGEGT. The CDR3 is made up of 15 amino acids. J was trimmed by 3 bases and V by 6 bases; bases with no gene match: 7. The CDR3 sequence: CASRPQGARTDTQYF. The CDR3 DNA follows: TGTGCCAGCAGGCCACAGGGGGCAAGGACAGATACGCAGTATTTT.

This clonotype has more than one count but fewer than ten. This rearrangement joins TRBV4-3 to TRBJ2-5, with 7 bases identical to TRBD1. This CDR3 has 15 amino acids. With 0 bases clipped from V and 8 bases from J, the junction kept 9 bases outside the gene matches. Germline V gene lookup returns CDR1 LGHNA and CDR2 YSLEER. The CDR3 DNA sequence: TGCGCCAGCAGCCAAGAAGAGCGACCAGGGGGAACCCAGTACTTC. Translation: CASSQEERPGGTQYF.

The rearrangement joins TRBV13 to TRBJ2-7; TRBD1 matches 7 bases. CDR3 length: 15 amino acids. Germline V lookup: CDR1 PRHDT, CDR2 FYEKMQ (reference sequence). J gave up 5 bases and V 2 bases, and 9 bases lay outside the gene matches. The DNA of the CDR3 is TGTGCCAGCAGCTTACCGGGACAGAATGACGACGAGCAGTACTTC. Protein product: CASSLPGQNDDEQYF.